These 3 T cell receptor beta chains were sequenced from one sample in a study of T cell responses to AZD1222 COVID-19 vaccine. Method: immunoSEQ multiplex PCR; TCRdb's copy keeps in-frame clones and lacks some. This sample has 100,000 to 150,000 clones, with about 90% found just once. The source was peripheral blood, collected 28 days after the second AZD1222 dose. The receptors were sampled from an adult who received the AZD1222 COVID-19 vaccine.

The CDR3 reads CASSLPAGQTYEQYF. The CDR3 DNA follows: TGTGCCAGCAGCCTACCTGCGGGCCAGACCTACGAGCAGTACTTC. The chain uses TRBV3-1 (or the pseudogene TRBV3-2) and TRBJ2-7, with D tentatively TRBD2 (5 bases). Trimming took 4 bases from V and 2 from J, leaving 15 bases between them. Germline V CDR1 and CDR2: LGHDT, YNNKEL (reference sequence). The CDR3 is made up of 15 amino acids.

The chain has TRBV28 and TRBJ1-1; D gene unclear. V lost 5 bases and J 2 bases, leaving 9 bases between the germline ends. CDR3 length: 13 residues. CDR1 MDHEN and CDR2 SYDVKM come from the germline V gene. Here the CDR3 DNA reads TGTGCCAGCAGTAACCGGGCCAACACTGAAGCTTTCTTT. Translated, it gives CASSNRANTEAFF.

This clone was observed a handful of times. The genes are TRBV6-5 and TRBJ1-1; 7 nucleotides align to TRBD1. The CDR3 covers 13 residues. Germline V gene sequence: CDR1 MNHEY, CDR2 SVGAGI. After removal of 8 bases from V and 0 bases from J, the junction contained 3 bases not matched to a gene. Written as DNA, the CDR3 is TGTGCCAGCCTACAGGGGCTGAACACTGAAGCTTTCTTT. Its protein product is CASLQGLNTEAFF.